The source of this T cell receptor beta chain is a study of cytomegalovirus exposure and HLA in healthy donors. Study-level background: Inside one of the first data releases sat about 85 million unique TCRs taken from HLA-typed donors. Whole-study findings and limits: The study recorded 150 to 200 TCR beta chains that were cytomegalovirus-associated. Specific recognition of CMV antigens was confirmed in vitro for a few chains (all CMV-associated).

Both 60 Vbeta primers and 13 Jbeta primers went into the PCR. This table comes from immunoSEQ multiplex PCR, and its TCRdb copy is limited to in-frame clones, with some not included. The data show under 65,000 clones, about 80% seen once. The CDR3 is 15 residues long. The V segment lost 5 bases and the J segment 9 bases; nucleotides outside the gene matches: 8. Germline-derived CDR1 and CDR2 are SNHLY and FYNNEI. This clone occurred a few times. As yet, its antigen is unknown. The sequencing sample was made of PBMCs. The source of this sequence is a man aged 50-60 years in good health and CMV-seronegative. This chain links TRBV2 with TRBJ2-1; 12 bases are shared with TRBD2. The CDR3, as DNA: TGTGCCAGCAGTCCCCTAGCGGGGGGGATCGGTGAGCAGTTCTTC. Amino acid sequence: CASSPLAGGIGEQFF.